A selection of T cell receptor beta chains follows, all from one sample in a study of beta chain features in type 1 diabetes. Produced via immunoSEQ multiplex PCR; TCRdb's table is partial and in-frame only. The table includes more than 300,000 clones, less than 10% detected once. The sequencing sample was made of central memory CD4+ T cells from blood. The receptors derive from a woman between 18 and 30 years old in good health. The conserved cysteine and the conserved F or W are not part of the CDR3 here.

CDR3aa: ASRSVQGTDEQF; v_gene: TRBV28; j_gene: TRBJ2-1
CDR3aa: ASSYSPTAMNTEAF; v_gene: TRBV6-5; j_gene: TRBJ1-1
CDR3aa: ASSLRVGDTQY; v_gene: TRBV11-2; j_gene: TRBJ2-3
CDR3aa: ASSRIEGAHTGELF; v_gene: TRBV18; j_gene: TRBJ2-2
CDR3aa: ASSPGTGGPGELF; v_gene: TRBV5-4; j_gene: TRBJ2-2
CDR3aa: AISVGQGYEQY; v_gene: TRBV10-3; j_gene: TRBJ2-7
CDR3aa: ASSQGSDNQPQH; v_gene: TRBV5-4; j_gene: TRBJ1-5
CDR3aa: ASSQVSFGGSDEKLF; v_gene: TRBV4-2; j_gene: TRBJ1-4
CDR3aa: ASRVGSGNEQF; v_gene: TRBV6-1; j_gene: TRBJ2-1
CDR3aa: ATSRDRGYNEQF; v_gene: TRBV15; j_gene: TRBJ2-1
CDR3aa: ASSLGEAGLYQPQH; v_gene: TRBV7-4; j_gene: TRBJ1-5